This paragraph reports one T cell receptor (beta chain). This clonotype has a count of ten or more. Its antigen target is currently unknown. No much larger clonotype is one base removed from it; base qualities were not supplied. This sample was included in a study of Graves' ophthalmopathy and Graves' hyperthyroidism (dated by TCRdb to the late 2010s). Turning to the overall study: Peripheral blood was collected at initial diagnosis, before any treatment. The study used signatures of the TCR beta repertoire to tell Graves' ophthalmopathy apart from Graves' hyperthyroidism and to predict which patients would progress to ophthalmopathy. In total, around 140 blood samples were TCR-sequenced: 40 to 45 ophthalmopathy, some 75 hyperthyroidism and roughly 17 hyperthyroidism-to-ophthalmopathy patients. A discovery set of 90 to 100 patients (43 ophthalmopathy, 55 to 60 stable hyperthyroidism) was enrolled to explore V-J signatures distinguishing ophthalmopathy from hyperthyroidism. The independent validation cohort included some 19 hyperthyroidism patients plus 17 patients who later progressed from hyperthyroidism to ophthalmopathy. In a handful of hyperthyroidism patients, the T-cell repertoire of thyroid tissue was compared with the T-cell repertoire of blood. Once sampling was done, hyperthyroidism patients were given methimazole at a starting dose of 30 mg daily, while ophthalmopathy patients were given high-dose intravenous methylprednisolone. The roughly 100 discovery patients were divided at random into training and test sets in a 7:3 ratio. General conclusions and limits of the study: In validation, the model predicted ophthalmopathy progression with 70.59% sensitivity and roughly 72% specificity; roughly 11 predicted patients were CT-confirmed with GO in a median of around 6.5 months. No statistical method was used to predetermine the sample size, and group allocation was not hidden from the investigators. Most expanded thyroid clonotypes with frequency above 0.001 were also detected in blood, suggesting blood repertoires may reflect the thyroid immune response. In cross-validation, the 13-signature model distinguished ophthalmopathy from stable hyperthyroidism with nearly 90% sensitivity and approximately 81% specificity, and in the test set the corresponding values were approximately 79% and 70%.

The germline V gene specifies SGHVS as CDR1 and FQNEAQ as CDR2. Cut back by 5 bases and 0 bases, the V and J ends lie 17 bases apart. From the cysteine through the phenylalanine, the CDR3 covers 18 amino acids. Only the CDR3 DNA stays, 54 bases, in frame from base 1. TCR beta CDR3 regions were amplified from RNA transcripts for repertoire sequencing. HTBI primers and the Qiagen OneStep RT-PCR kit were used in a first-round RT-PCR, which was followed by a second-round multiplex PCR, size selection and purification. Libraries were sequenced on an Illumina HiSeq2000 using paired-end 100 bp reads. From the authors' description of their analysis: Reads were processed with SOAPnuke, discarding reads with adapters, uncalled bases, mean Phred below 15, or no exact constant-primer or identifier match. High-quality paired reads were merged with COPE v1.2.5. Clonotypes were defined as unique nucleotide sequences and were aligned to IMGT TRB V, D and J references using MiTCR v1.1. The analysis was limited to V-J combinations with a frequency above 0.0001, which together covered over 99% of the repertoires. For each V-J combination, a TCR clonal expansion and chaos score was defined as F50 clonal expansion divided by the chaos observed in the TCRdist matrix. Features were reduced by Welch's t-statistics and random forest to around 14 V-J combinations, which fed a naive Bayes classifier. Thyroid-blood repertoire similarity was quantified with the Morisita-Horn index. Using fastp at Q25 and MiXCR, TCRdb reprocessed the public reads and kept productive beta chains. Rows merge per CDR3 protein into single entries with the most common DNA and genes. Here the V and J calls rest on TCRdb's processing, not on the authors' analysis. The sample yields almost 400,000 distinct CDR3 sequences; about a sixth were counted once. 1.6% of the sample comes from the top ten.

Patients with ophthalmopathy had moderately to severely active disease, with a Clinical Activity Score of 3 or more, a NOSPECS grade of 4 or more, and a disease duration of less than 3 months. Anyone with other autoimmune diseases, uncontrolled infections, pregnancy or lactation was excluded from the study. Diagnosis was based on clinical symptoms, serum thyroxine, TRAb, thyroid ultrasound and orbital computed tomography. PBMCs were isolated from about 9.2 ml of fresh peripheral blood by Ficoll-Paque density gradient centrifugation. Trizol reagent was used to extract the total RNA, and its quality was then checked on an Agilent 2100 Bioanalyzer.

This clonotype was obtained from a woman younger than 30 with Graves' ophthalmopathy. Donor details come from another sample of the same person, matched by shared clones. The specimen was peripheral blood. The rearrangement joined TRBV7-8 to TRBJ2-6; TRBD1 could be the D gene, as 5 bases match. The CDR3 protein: CASSLPQGMGSGANVLTF. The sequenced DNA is TGTGCCAGCAGCCTTCCCCAGGGTATGGGCTCTGGGGCCAACGTCCTGACTTTC.